Shown below are 10 T cell receptor beta chains from a single sample sequenced in a study of cytomegalovirus exposure and HLA in healthy donors. Primers included in the PCR were 60 Vbeta and 13 Jbeta primers. Sequencing was performed with immunoSEQ multiplex PCR; in TCRdb, only in-frame clones are kept and a portion is missing. This sample has 100,000 to 130,000 clones, with around 73% found just once. Specimen: PBMCs. These receptor sequences come from a man aged 25-45 years in good health and CMV-seronegative.

The rearrangement uses TRBV2 and TRBJ2-1; D is uncertain. The CDR3 covers 13 residues. Trimming left V 1 base short and J 4 bases short, with 5 bases between. CDR1 SNHLY and CDR2 FYNNEI come from the germline V gene. The CDR3 DNA reads TGTGCCAGCAGTGAAGGGCCGTACAATGAGCAGTTCTTC. This codes for CASSEGPYNEQFF.

The chain couples TRBV7-6 to TRBJ2-3; 7 nucleotides align to TRBD2. V shed 5 bases, J shed 6 bases, and the junction held 8 bases outside the gene matches. This CDR3 has 14 amino acids. CDR1 and CDR2 from the germline V gene are SGHVS and FNYEAQ. For the CDR3, the DNA is TGTGCCAGCAGCCGGGAGGCTAACCTGGATACGCAGTATTTT. Translation gives CASSREANLDTQYF. Full variable domain (outside the CDR3, taken from reference TRBV7-6 and TRBJ2-3): GAGVSQSPRYKVTKRGQDVALRCDPISGHVSLYWYRQALGQGPEFLTYFNYEAQQDKSGLPNDRFSAERPEGSISTLTIQRTEQRDSAMYRCASSREANLDTQYFGPGTRLTVL.

The V gene is TRBV5-1, the J gene TRBJ2-5, with 7 bases aligning to TRBD1. J was trimmed by 2 bases and V by 1 base; bases with no gene match: 5. The CDR3 length is 15 residues. The V gene's germline CDR1 is SGHRS and CDR2 YFSETQ. The CDR3 here is CASSLQTGQQETQYF. The CDR3 coding sequence is TGCGCCAGCAGCTTGCAGACGGGACAGCAAGAGACCCAGTACTTC.

The V gene is TRBV10-3, the J gene TRBJ2-7; 12 bases line up with TRBD2. The CDR3 contains 18 residues. The trim removed 4 bases at V and 2 bases at J, leaving 12 bases unmatched. Per germline, CDR1 ENHRY and CDR2 SYGVKD. The CDR3 nucleotides read TGTGCCATCAGTGGGTCGCCTAGCGGGAGGGCCAATCCCTACGAGCAGTACTTC. Its protein is CAISGSPSGRANPYEQYF.

The chain recombines TRBV9 with TRBJ2-2; D is undetermined. The CDR3 length is 14 residues. Germline-derived CDR1 and CDR2 are SGDLS and YYNGEE. The germline V and J ends were trimmed by 4 bases and 5 bases, with 12 bases remaining between them. CDR3 bases: TGTGCCAGCAGCCCCCACAGAGAGACCGGGGAGCTGTTTTTT. Translating it yields CASSPHRETGELFF. The full variable domain, completed using reference TRBV9 and TRBJ2-2, is DSGVTQTPKHLITATGQRVTLRCSPRSGDLSVYWYQQSLDQGLQFLIQYYNGEERAKGNILERFSAQQFPDLHSELNLSSLELGDSALYFCASSPHRETGELFFGEGSRLTVL.

By share of the sample, this clone is medium-sized. The gene calls are TRBV5-1 and TRBJ1-1; the match to TRBD1 covers 9 bases. CDR1 is SGHRS and CDR2 is YFSETQ in the germline V gene. The CDR3 is 14 residues long. V dropped 7 bases and J dropped 5; count of bases not matched to a gene: 9. The CDR3 DNA reads as TGCGCCAGCCATATGGGACAGGGAGGAACTGAAGCTTTCTTT. As protein: CASHMGQGGTEAFF.

The chain links TRBV14 to TRBJ2-5; TRBD2 is a possible D gene (5 bases). Germline V gene sequence: CDR1 SGHDN, CDR2 FVKESK. The CDR3 runs to 13 residues. V shed 1 base and J shed 4 bases, with 7 bases lying between them. The chain's CDR3 is CASSQGGRETQYF. The CDR3, as DNA: TGTGCCAGCAGCCAAGGAGGGAGAGAGACCCAGTACTTC. The full variable domain, with the rest looked up from reference TRBV14 and TRBJ2-5, is EAGVTQFPSHSVIEKGQTVTLRCDPISGHDNLYWYRRVMGKEIKFLLHFVKESKQDESGMPNNRFLAERTGGTYSTLKVQPAELEDSGVYFCASSQGGRETQYFGPGTRLLVL.

The V and J genes are TRBV7-8 and TRBJ1-3; tentatively, D is TRBD1 (5 bases). The germline V gene encodes CDR1 SGHVS and CDR2 FQNEAQ. This CDR3 has 17 amino acids. Trimming shortened V by 4 bases and J by 3 bases, and 19 bases separated the two germline ends. The CDR3 is CASSSPVGGWGGNTIYF. The CDR3 nucleotides are TGTGCCAGCAGCTCCCCTGTGGGGGGTTGGGGTGGAAACACCATATATTTT.

This chain joins TRBV28 and TRBJ2-5; 12 nucleotides align to TRBD2. Germline V gene sequence: CDR1 MDHEN, CDR2 SYDVKM. After removal of 4 bases from V and 3 bases from J, the junction contained 9 bases not matched to a gene. The length of the CDR3 is 17 residues. CDR3 sequence: CASSSRLAGVPEETQYF. The CDR3, as DNA: TGTGCCAGCAGTTCAAGACTAGCGGGAGTCCCCGAAGAGACCCAGTACTTC.

The chain links TRBV1 to TRBJ2-5; the table calls TRBD2, which could not be checked here. TRBV1 is an annotated pseudogene. This CDR3 has 15 residues. The CDR3 DNA sequence: TGCACCAGCAGCCCCGTGGGGACTAGCTCTGTGACCCAGTACTTC. Translation: CTSSPVGTSSVTQYF.